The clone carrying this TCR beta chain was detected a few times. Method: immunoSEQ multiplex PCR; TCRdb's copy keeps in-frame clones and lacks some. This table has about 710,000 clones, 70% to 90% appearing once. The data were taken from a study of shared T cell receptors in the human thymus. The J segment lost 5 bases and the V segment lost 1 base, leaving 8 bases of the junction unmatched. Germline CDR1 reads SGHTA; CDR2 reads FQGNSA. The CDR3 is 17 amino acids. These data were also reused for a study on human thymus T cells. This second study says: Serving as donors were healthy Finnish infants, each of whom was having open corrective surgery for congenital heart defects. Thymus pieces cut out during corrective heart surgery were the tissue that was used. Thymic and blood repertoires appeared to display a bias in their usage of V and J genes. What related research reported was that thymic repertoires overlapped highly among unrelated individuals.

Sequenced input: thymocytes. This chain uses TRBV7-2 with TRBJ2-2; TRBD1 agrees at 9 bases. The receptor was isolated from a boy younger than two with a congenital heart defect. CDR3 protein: CASSLVATGGVTGELFF. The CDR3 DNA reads TGTGCCAGCAGCTTAGTGGCGACAGGGGGTGTTACCGGGGAGCTGTTTTTT.